Following are 3 T cell receptor beta chains from one sample sequenced in a study of cytomegalovirus exposure and HLA in healthy donors. The PCR was carried out with 60 Vbeta primers and 13 Jbeta primers. Only in-frame clones appear in the TCRdb table, and some are missing; sequencing was by immunoSEQ multiplex PCR. This table holds roughly 150,000 clones, roughly 85% found once. Sequences were obtained from PBMCs. The receptors here all came from a boy aged 2 to 10 in good health and CMV-seronegative.

This chain uses TRBV5-6 with TRBJ2-7; 8 nucleotides align to TRBD2. The CDR3 sequence is 15 residues long. CDR1 is SGHDT, CDR2 YYEEEE, per germline. J lost 6 bases, V lost 1 base, and 9 bases had no gene match. CDR3 coding DNA: TGTGCCAGCAGCTTGTTCGGGAGGGCCGACGGCGAGCAGTACTTC. Translation gives CASSLFGRADGEQYF.

The chain employs TRBV5-1 and TRBJ2-1; D is possibly TRBD1 (6 bases). Germline CDR1 and CDR2: SGHRS and YFSETQ. V was cut by 4 bases and J by 4 bases, with 12 bases left in between. This CDR3 contains 14 residues. DNA for the CDR3: TGCGCCAGCAGCCCCTGGACAGTTTACAATGAGCAGTTCTTC. Protein product: CASSPWTVYNEQFF.

The chain links TRBV6-6 to TRBJ2-7, with 8 bases aligning to TRBD2. Germline loops: CDR1 MNHNY, CDR2 SVGAGI (reference sequence). The CDR3 is 14 residues long. V was clipped by 7 bases and J by 7 bases; unmatched bases: 12. The CDR3, as DNA: TGTGCCAGCAAACAATTCGCGGGCGGGGGGGAGCAGTACTTC. Protein product: CASKQFAGGGEQYF.